The 22 T cell receptor beta chains below were found in one sample sequenced in a study of blood T cells in healthy people across ages. Then a second PCR, running about 6 to 11 cycles, was carried out with a sample-barcoded 5' primer and a J-beta primer mix. TCRdb reanalysed the 5' RACE reads using MiXCR and keeps one entry per CDR3 protein. The data hold approximately 1,100,000 distinct CDR3 sequences, with over 35% observed a single time. Material: blood. The receptors were gathered from a woman aged 55-70 years in good health.

The V and J genes are TRBV28 and TRBJ2-7; no definite D call. The CDR3 consists of 12 residues. Looked up from germline, CDR1 is MDHEN and CDR2 is SYDVKM. V gave up 1 base and J gave up 5 bases, with 6 bases separating them. CDR3 in amino acids: CASSLYRHEQYF. The CDR3 DNA is TGTGCCAGCAGTTTATACAGACACGAGCAGTACTTC.

This clonotype was counted between two and nine times. The chain combines TRBV20-1 with TRBJ2-7, with no clear D. With 3 bases removed from V and 3 bases from J, the gap between germline ends came to 18 bases. The CDR3 sequence is 15 residues long. CDR1 is DFQATT, CDR2 SNEGSKA, per germline (reference sequence). The CDR3 protein is CSASVRIRLGYEQYF. CDR3 DNA: TGCAGTGCTAGTGTTCGAATAAGGCTCGGCTACGAGCAGTACTTC.

V gene TRBV7-6 combines with J gene TRBJ2-5, with no clear D. The J call is in doubt because the DNA end fits TRBJ2-7 better. CDR1 and CDR2 from the germline V gene are SGHVS and FNYEAQ. This CDR3 comprises 15 residues. CDR3 protein: CASSLGTEKSYEQYF. In nucleotides, the CDR3 is TGTGCCAGCAGCTTAGGGACGGAAAAGAGCTACGAGCAGTACTTC.

This clonotype was seen only a few times. The J gene is TRBJ2-1, the V gene TRBV29-1; D possibly uses TRBD1 or TRBD2 (5 bases each). Trimming pared 2 bases from V and 12 bases from J, leaving 17 bases between. The CDR3 is 13 residues long. Germline V gives CDR1 SQVTM, CDR2 ANQGSEA. The CDR3 sequence: CSVEPHSERGQFF. The DNA for the CDR3 is TGCAGCGTTGAACCTCACTCTGAGAGGGGGCAGTTCTTC.

V and J are TRBV2 and TRBJ2-7, with D perhaps matching TRBD2 (6 bases). This CDR3 has 13 amino acids. Trimming left V 4 bases short and J 4 bases short, with 11 bases between. The germline CDR1 and CDR2 sequences are SNHLY and FYNNEI. The CDR3 loop reads CASSAASEYEQYF. CDR3 bases: TGTGCCAGCAGTGCGGCTAGCGAATACGAGCAGTACTTC.

The V and J genes are TRBV6-5 and TRBJ2-7; D ambiguous. The V end was cut by 0 bases, the J end by 2 bases, with 5 bases between. Germline assignment: CDR1 MNHEY and CDR2 SVGAGI. The CDR3 has 13 residues. For the CDR3, the DNA is TGTGCCAGCAGTTACTCGACGACCTACGAGCAGTACTTC. Encoded protein: CASSYSTTYEQYF.

The rearrangement links TRBV6-5 to TRBJ2-1; 8 bases match TRBD1. The CDR3 totals 14 residues. V gave up 0 bases and J gave up 8 bases; unmatched junction bases: 3. CDR1 MNHEY and CDR2 SVGAGI come from the germline V gene. CDR3 nucleotides: TGTGCCAGCAGTTACTCGTGGACAGGGTATGAGCAGTTCTTC. Encoded protein: CASSYSWTGYEQFF.

This clonotype has a handful of counts. The CDR3 DNA is TGTGCCAGCAGCATTCCGGGAACAGGGGCCTACGAGCAGTACTTC. Amino acids: CASSIPGTGAYEQYF. The rearrangement joins TRBV28 to TRBJ2-7; 7 bases fit TRBD1. Trimming removed 6 bases from V and 2 bases from J; junction bases left unmatched: 10. CDR1 MDHEN and CDR2 SYDVKM come from the germline V gene. CDR3 size: 15 residues.

V gene TRBV27 combines with J gene TRBJ1-5, with 8 bases identical to TRBD1. The trim removed 0 bases at V and 7 bases at J, leaving 5 bases unmatched. Looked up from germline, CDR1 is MNHEY and CDR2 is SMNVEV (reference sequence). This CDR3 is built from 15 residues. The CDR3 DNA reads TGTGCCAGCAGTTTATCGGCCCAGGGGGCACAGCCCCAGCATTTT. This encodes CASSLSAQGAQPQHF.

The chain combines TRBV19 with TRBJ1-5; 8 bases align to TRBD1. The CDR3 is 15 amino acids. The trim removed 7 bases at V and 5 bases at J, leaving 10 bases unmatched. The germline V gene encodes CDR1 LNHDA and CDR2 SQIVND (reference sequence). CDR3 amino acids: CASTAGQGVDQPQHF. In nucleotides, the CDR3 is TGTGCCAGTACCGCAGGACAGGGTGTCGATCAGCCCCAGCATTTT. The whole variable domain, remainder taken from reference TRBV19 and TRBJ1-5, is DGGITQSPKYLFRKEGQNVTLSCEQNLNHDAMYWYRQDPGQGLRLIYYSQIVNDFQKGDIAEGYSVSREKKESFPLTVTSAQKNPTAFYLCASTAGQGVDQPQHFGDGTRLSIL.

The chain couples TRBV7-2 to TRBJ2-4; no clear D. CDR1 and CDR2 (germline): SGHTA, FQGNSA. This CDR3 region has 13 residues. The V end lost 2 bases, the J end lost 7 bases, and 9 bases lay between the germline ends. The CDR3, as DNA: TGTGCCAGCAGCTTAACGGGTTCGAACATTCAGTACTTC. Residues: CASSLTGSNIQYF.

The chain employs TRBV7-2 and TRBJ1-1, with D unresolved. V was cut by 2 bases and J by 5 bases, with 6 bases left in between. The CDR3 loop spans 12 amino acids. The germline V gene encodes CDR1 SGHTA and CDR2 FQGNSA. CDR3 nucleotide sequence: TGTGCCAGCAGCTTAACCTGGACTGAAGCTTTCTTT. It specifies CASSLTWTEAFF.

This clonotype was seen more than once but under ten times. The CDR3 DNA reads TGTGCCAGCAATGGGGCGATAGGGGCCGGGGAGCTGTTTTTT. Its protein is CASNGAIGAGELFF. J is TRBJ2-2 and V is TRBV2; perhaps TRBD1 as D (5 bases). The CDR3 is made up of 14 amino acids. Trimming took off 7 bases at V and 6 bases at J, with 15 bases between the two ends. Germline-derived CDR1 and CDR2 are SNHLY and FYNNEI.

Concerning this clonotype itself: A single base separates this from a much larger clone, so it may be a read error. The chain recombines TRBV29-1 with TRBJ2-7; TRBD1 might be the D (6 bases). Germline lookup yields CDR1 SQVTM and CDR2 ANQGSEA. The CDR3 loop spans 14 amino acids. CDR3 region: CSVRLGDNSDEQYF. The CDR3 coding sequence is TGCAGCGTTCGGCTCGGGGACAACTCCGACGAGCAGTACTTC.

This clonotype has just a few counts. This sequence joins TRBV4-2 and TRBJ2-7; D not certain. Trimming removed 1 base from V and 7 bases from J, with 8 bases in between. The CDR3 contains 12 residues. The V gene's germline CDR1 is LGHNA and CDR2 YNFKEQ. The CDR3: CASSQGWTEQYF. CDR3 coding DNA: TGTGCCAGCAGCCAAGGGTGGACGGAGCAGTACTTC.

The chain is built from TRBV15 and TRBJ2-1, with D possibly matching TRBD2 (5 bases). Germline V lookup: CDR1 LNHNV, CDR2 YYDKDF (reference sequence). This CDR3 contains 15 residues. Deletions cut 3 bases from V and 5 bases from J, with 14 bases between. CDR3 sequence (DNA): TGTGCCACCAGCAGCCTAGCACTCCCCAACAATGAGCAGTTCTTC. Translating gives CATSSLALPNNEQFF.

DNA of the CDR3: TGTGCCAGCAGTGAACGATCTAACAGCCTGAGTGAGCAGTACTTC. Protein product: CASSERSNSLSEQYF. The chain is built from TRBV2 and TRBJ2-4, with D hard to call. Germline CDR1 reads SNHLY; CDR2 reads FYNNEI. This CDR3 is 15 amino acids long. The V end lost 2 bases, the J end lost 13 bases, and 21 bases lay between the germline ends. Full variable domain (missing parts from reference TRBV2 and TRBJ2-4): EPEVTQTPSHQVTQMGQEVILRCVPISNHLYFYWYRQILGQKVEFLVSFYNNEISEKSEIFDDQFSVERPDGSNFTLKIRSTKLEDSAMYFCASSERSNSLSEQYFGAGTRLSVL.

J is TRBJ1-2 and V is TRBV10-3, with unresolved D. Trimming cost V 7 bases and J 7 bases, with 22 bases left between them. The CDR3 contains 15 residues. CDR1 ENHRY and CDR2 SYGVKD come from the germline V gene. The CDR3: CAIMGTAGGPGGYTF. The CDR3 nucleotides are TGTGCCATCATGGGTACGGCAGGAGGGCCCGGTGGCTACACCTTC.

This clonotype was picked up a small number of times. This chain connects TRBV24-1 to TRBJ2-7, with D unclear. This CDR3 has 11 amino acids. Germline lookup yields CDR1 KGHDR and CDR2 SFDVKD. With 4 bases removed from V and 5 bases from J, the gap between germline ends came to 5 bases. The CDR3 DNA is TGTGCCACCAGTGACCGTCACGAGCAGTACTTC. This translates into CATSDRHEQYF.

The chain is built from TRBV20-1 and TRBJ2-7, with TRBD1 matching 8 bases. Trimming removed 6 bases from V and 1 base from J; junction bases left unmatched: 8. The CDR3 covers 14 residues. Per the germline V gene, CDR1 is DFQATT and CDR2 is SNEGSKA (reference sequence). In DNA, the CDR3 is TGCAGTGCCTGGGGACAGGATCTTTCCTACGAGCAGTACTTC. Protein: CSAWGQDLSYEQYF.

V and J are TRBV6-1 and TRBJ2-4; D could derive from TRBD1 or TRBD2 (6 bases each). The J call may be faulty, since TRBJ2-7 better matches the DNA end. This CDR3 has 17 residues. CDR1 is MNHNS and CDR2 is SASEGT in the germline V gene. The CDR3 protein is CASSNLGGILSPNEQYF. CDR3 bases: TGTGCCAGCAGCAACTTAGGGGGGATTTTGTCCCCTAACGAGCAGTACTTC.

This clonotype was detected a few times. The chain links TRBV29-1 to TRBJ2-7; unclear D gene. The length of the CDR3 is 11 residues. V was pared by 4 bases and J by 6 bases, with 10 bases between. CDR1 SQVTM and CDR2 ANQGSEA come from the germline V gene. CDR3 in DNA: TGCAGCGTTGGAGACTCGGCCGAGCAGTACTTC. It codes for CSVGDSAEQYF.